This is a list of T cell receptor beta chains from one sample in a study of radiotherapy plus CTLA-4 blockade in lung cancer. The protocol was immunoSEQ multiplex PCR, while the TCRdb copy is restricted to in-frame clones and leaves out a portion. The table lists tens of thousands of clones, 75% to 80% of them singletons. Here the sequenced sample was peripheral blood, taken from a patient treated with radiotherapy plus ipilimumab. The receptor source for this set is a human donor with non-small cell lung cancer whose response to radiotherapy plus ipilimumab could not be evaluated. The CDR3 runs from the conserved cysteine through the conserved F or W. The D gene is left open where the match is weak. Only some rows state a clone size, as once, few, many or a class for expanded clones.

D gene | J gene | V gene | clone size | CDR3 protein | CDR3 DNA
TRBD2 | TRBJ2-1 | TRBV10-1 | . | CASSDGLAGTYNEQFF | TGCGCCAGCAGTGATGGACTAGCGGGCACCTACAATGAGCAGTTCTTC
TRBD2 | TRBJ2-1 | TRBV19 | . | CASSILREGPRNEQFF | TGTGCCAGTAGTATACTGCGGGAGGGCCCGCGGAATGAGCAGTTCTTC
. | TRBJ1-1 | TRBV7-9 | . | CASSLSVGGLVNTEAFF | TGTGCCAGCAGCTTATCGGTGGGGGGGCTCGTGAACACTGAAGCTTTCTTT
. | TRBJ1-6 | TRBV7-9 | . | CASSFVDKYNSPLHF | TGTGCCAGCAGCTTCGTCGACAAATATAATTCACCCCTCCACTTT
TRBD1 | TRBJ2-6 | TRBV2 | . | CASTRDSGSGANVLTF | TGTGCCAGCACAAGGGACAGCGGCTCTGGGGCCAACGTCCTGACTTTC
TRBD1 | TRBJ2-1 | TRBV30 | . | CACTGGPYNEQFF | TGTGCCTGCACAGGGGGACCCTACAATGAGCAGTTCTTC
TRBD2 | TRBJ2-3 | TRBV5-1 | . | CASSLVSGRATDTQYF | TGCGCCAGCAGCTTGGTTAGCGGGAGGGCCACAGATACGCAGTATTTT
TRBD1 | TRBJ1-5 | TRBV5-1 | . | CASSLGPGQGSQPQHF | TGCGCCAGCAGCCTGGGACCGGGACAGGGGAGTCAGCCCCAGCATTTT
TRBD1 | TRBJ1-4 | TRBV9 | . | CASSGQGTNEKLFF | TGTGCCAGCAGCGGACAGGGCACTAATGAAAAACTGTTTTTT
TRBD1 | TRBJ2-3 | TRBV9 | . | CASSPVQGGSADTQYF | TGTGCCAGCAGCCCCGTACAGGGGGGATCGGCAGATACGCAGTATTTT
TRBD1 | TRBJ1-3 | TRBV5-6 | few | CASSRTGEVDTIYF | TGTGCCAGCAGCAGGACAGGGGAGGTGGACACCATATATTTT
TRBD1 | TRBJ1-2 | TRBV5-6 | . | CASSGWDRPLGYTF | TGTGCCAGCAGCGGATGGGACAGACCTCTTGGCTACACCTTC
. | TRBJ1-5 | TRBV7-9 | . | CASSLQGNQPQHF | TGTGCCAGCAGCTTACAGGGGAATCAGCCCCAGCATTTT
. | TRBJ1-1 | TRBV6-4 | few | CASSDSSRGTEAFF | TGTGCCAGCAGTGACTCGAGTAGGGGGACTGAAGCTTTCTTT
TRBD1 | TRBJ1-5 | TRBV5-5 | . | CASSATGNQPQHF | TGTGCCAGCAGCGCGACAGGGAATCAGCCCCAGCATTTT
TRBD1 | TRBJ1-3 | TRBV11-1 | . | CASSGDRAGNTIYF | TGTGCCAGCAGCGGGGACAGGGCTGGAAACACCATATATTTT
TRBD1 | TRBJ1-4 | TRBV5-6 | . | CASTRGVNEKLFF | TGTGCCAGCACCAGGGGGGTTAATGAAAAACTGTTTTTT
. | TRBJ1-3 | TRBV5-4 | . | CASSSPGQGPNTIYF | TGTGCCAGCAGCTCTCCGGGACAAGGCCCCAACACCATATATTTT
. | TRBJ1-3 | TRBV6-4 | . | CASSPGLHSGNTIYF | TGTGCCAGCAGCCCCGGGTTACACTCTGGAAACACCATATATTTT
. | TRBJ2-5 | TRBV5-1 | . | CASSKLPQETQYF | TGCGCCAGCAGCAAGCTTCCTCAAGAGACCCAGTACTTC
. | TRBJ1-1 | TRBV6-5 | few | CASSPDYRANTEAFF | TGTGCCAGCAGTCCTGATTACAGGGCGAACACTGAAGCTTTCTTT
. | TRBJ2-3 | TRBV7-2 | . | CASSPEGFEGDTQYF | TGTGCCAGCAGCCCTGAAGGCTTCGAGGGAGATACGCAGTATTTT
TRBD2 | TRBJ2-3 | TRBV4-3 | . | CASSQEPLAGRTDTQYF | TGCGCCAGCAGCCAAGAGCCCCTAGCGGGACGCACAGATACGCAGTATTTT
TRBD2 | TRBJ2-1 | TRBV7-9 | . | CASSPGLAAGEQFF | TGTGCCAGCAGCCCCGGACTAGCTGCCGGTGAGCAGTTCTTC
TRBD2 | TRBJ2-5 | TRBV2 | . | CASSYTEREGYF | TGTGCCAGCAGTTACACCGAGCGGGAGGGGTACTTC
TRBD2 | TRBJ2-2 | TRBV7-9 | few | CASILAGGTGELFF | TGTGCCAGCATCCTTGCGGGGGGCACCGGGGAGCTGTTTTTT
TRBD2 | TRBJ2-7 | TRBV30 | . | CAWSLSGRKLGKQYF | TGTGCCTGGAGTTTAAGCGGGAGGAAGTTGGGCAAGCAGTACTTC
TRBD2 | TRBJ2-7 | TRBV28 | . | CASSSTSSYEQYF | TGTGCCAGCAGTTCGACTAGCTCTTACGAGCAGTACTTC